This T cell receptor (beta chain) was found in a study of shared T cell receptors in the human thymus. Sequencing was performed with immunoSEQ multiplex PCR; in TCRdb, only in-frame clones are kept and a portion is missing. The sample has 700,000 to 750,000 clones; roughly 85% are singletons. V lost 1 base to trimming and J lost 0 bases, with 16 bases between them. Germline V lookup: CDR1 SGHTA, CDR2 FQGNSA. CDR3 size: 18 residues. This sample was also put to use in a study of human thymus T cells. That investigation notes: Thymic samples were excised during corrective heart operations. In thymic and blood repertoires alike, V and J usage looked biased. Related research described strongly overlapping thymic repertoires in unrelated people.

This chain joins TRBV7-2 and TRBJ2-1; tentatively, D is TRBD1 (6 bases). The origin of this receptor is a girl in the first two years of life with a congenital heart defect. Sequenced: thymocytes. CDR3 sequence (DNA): TGTGCCAGCAGCTTAGGGGGGCAGGGCCACAGCTCCTACAATGAGCAGTTCTTC. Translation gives CASSLGGQGHSSYNEQFF.